One and the same sample provided the 19 T cell receptor beta chains below, sequenced in a study of T cell responses to AZD1222 COVID-19 vaccine. Sequenced by immunoSEQ multiplex PCR; TCRdb stores in-frame clones only, minus some. The sample lists about 150,000 clones; 90% to 95% were seen once. The specimen was peripheral blood, collected 28 days after the second AZD1222 dose. The source is an adult who received the AZD1222 COVID-19 vaccine.

This clone was seen only once. The chain employs TRBV3-1 (or the pseudogene TRBV3-2) and TRBJ1-1; D possibly corresponds to TRBD1 (5 bases). The CDR3 is 14 residues long. Germline V gene data show CDR1 as LGHDT and CDR2 as YNNKEL (reference sequence). V lost 4 bases, J lost 1 base, and 10 bases lay in between. DNA for the CDR3: TGTGCCAGCAGCCGAGGGACGTCGAACACTGAAGCTTTCTTT. Amino acids: CASSRGTSNTEAFF.

In this sample, this clone turned up once. The CDR3 region has the DNA TGTGCCAGCTCACGAGGGCCCGCCAACACTGAAGCTTTCTTT. Amino acid sequence: CASSRGPANTEAFF. The chain has TRBV18 and TRBJ1-1; D call uncertain. This CDR3 spans 14 amino acids. The V and J ends lost 4 bases and 2 bases respectively, with 11 bases between them. Germline V CDR1 and CDR2: KGHSH, LQKENI.

The V call is TRBV7-2, the J call TRBJ1-5; weak D call: TRBD1 (5 bases). Trimming cost V 2 bases and J 0 bases, with 11 bases left between them. This CDR3 region has 16 residues. Germline assignment: CDR1 SGHTA and CDR2 FQGNSA. As DNA, the CDR3 is TGTGCCAGCAGCTTATATGGGGGGAATAGCAATCAGCCCCAGCATTTT. Translation gives CASSLYGGNSNQPQHF.

V is TRBV4-1 and J is TRBJ1-1; D ambiguous. The CDR3 has 14 amino acids. V was cut by 3 bases and J by 1 base, with 9 bases left in between. From germline, CDR1 is MGHRA and CDR2 YSYEKL. The CDR3 nucleotides are TGCGCCAGCAGCCAGGCTGGAGCGAACACTGAAGCTTTCTTT. Encoded protein: CASSQAGANTEAFF.

The chain couples TRBV4-2 to TRBJ2-1; TRBD1 aligns across 9 bases. V lost 4 bases to trimming and J lost 5 bases; unmatched junction nucleotides: 6. Germline CDR1 and CDR2: LGHNA and YNFKEQ. The CDR3 length is 15 residues. DNA for the CDR3: TGTGCCAGCAGCCTGACAGGGGGAAGTGACAATGAGCAGTTCTTC. Translated, it gives CASSLTGGSDNEQFF.

The chain carries TRBV5-1 and TRBJ1-3; D is undetermined. V gave up 1 base and J gave up 0 bases, with 14 bases separating them. CDR1 and CDR2 from the germline V gene are SGHRS and YFSETQ. CDR3 length: 17 residues. DNA for the CDR3: TGCGCCAGCAGCTTGACCGTTGGGAGCTACTCTGGAAACACCATATATTTT. Its protein is CASSLTVGSYSGNTIYF. Based on the CDR3 plus reference TRBV5-1 and TRBJ1-3, the full variable domain is KAGVTQTPRYLIKTRGQQVTLSCSPISGHRSVSWYQQTPGQGLQFLFEYFSETQRNKGNFPGRFSGRQFSNSRSEMNVSTLELGDSALYLCASSLTVGSYSGNTIYFGEGSWLTVV.

V gene TRBV5-1 combines with J gene TRBJ2-1, with 11 bases identical to TRBD2. The V gene end was trimmed by 4 bases and the J gene end by 4 bases; junction bases not matched to a gene: 19. Looked up from germline, CDR1 is SGHRS and CDR2 is YFSETQ. There are 20 residues in the CDR3. CDR3 loop: CASSPPHIASGLAEYNEQFF. Written as DNA, the CDR3 is TGCGCCAGCAGCCCCCCTCATATTGCCTCGGGACTAGCGGAGTACAATGAGCAGTTCTTC.

J is TRBJ2-4 and V is TRBV28; D perhaps matches TRBD1 (6 bases). The CDR3 is 14 amino acids. With 4 bases removed from V and 1 base from J, the gap between germline ends came to 8 bases. CDR1 and CDR2 from the germline V gene are MDHEN and SYDVKM. CDR3 bases: TGTGCCAGCAGTTCGAGGGGGGCCAAAAACATTCAGTACTTC. The encoded protein is CASSSRGAKNIQYF. The whole variable domain, remainder taken from reference TRBV28 and TRBJ2-4, is DVKVTQSSRYLVKRTGEKVFLECVQDMDHENMFWYRQDPGLGLRLIYFSYDVKMKEKGDIPEGYSVSREKKERFSLILESASTNQTSMYLCASSSRGAKNIQYFGAGTRLSVL.

The CDR3 coding sequence is TGTGCCAGCAGTAGGTGGGCTGAAGCTTTCTTT. Its translation is CASSRWAEAFF. V usage is TRBV25-1 and J usage is TRBJ1-1; D call uncertain. CDR3 length: 11 amino acids. Trimming removed 5 bases at V and 6 bases at J, with 7 bases between. Germline V gives CDR1 MGHDK, CDR2 SYGVNS.

The genes are TRBV7-2 and TRBJ1-2; no definite D call. There are 12 residues in the CDR3. The germline V gene encodes CDR1 SGHTA and CDR2 FQGNSA. Trimming cost V 5 bases and J 5 bases, with 9 bases left between them. The CDR3 region is CASSLLGYGYTF. The CDR3 region has the DNA TGTGCCAGCAGCCTACTAGGGTATGGCTACACCTTC. Filled out from reference TRBV7-2 and TRBJ1-2, the complete variable domain reads GAGVSQSPSNKVTEKGKDVELRCDPISGHTALYWYRQSLGQGLEFLIYFQGNSAPDKSGLPSDRFSAERTGGSVSTLTIQRTQQEDSAVYLCASSLLGYGYTFGSGTRLTVV.

The genes are TRBV7-6 and TRBJ2-1; D call uncertain. The CDR3 loop spans 17 amino acids. Germline CDR1 SGHVS, CDR2 FNYEAQ. The ends were cut back, 4 bases at V and 0 bases at J, with 16 bases in the middle. CDR3 region: CASSWREVRLSYNEQFF. Written as DNA, the CDR3 is TGTGCCAGCAGCTGGAGAGAGGTCCGCCTCTCCTACAATGAGCAGTTCTTC.

The V call is TRBV27, the J call TRBJ1-1, with 12 positions matching TRBD1. J was trimmed by 5 bases and V by 5 bases; bases with no gene match: 9. CDR1 is MNHEY, CDR2 SMNVEV, per germline (reference sequence). The length of the CDR3 is 16 residues. The CDR3 protein is CASSTRDRGPGTEAFF. In DNA, the CDR3 is TGTGCCAGCAGTACCCGGGACAGGGGGCCAGGGACTGAAGCTTTCTTT.

The rearrangement links TRBV7-8 to TRBJ2-1; the D gene is possibly TRBD1 (6 bases). Trimming left V 5 bases short and J 2 bases short, with 22 bases between. CDR1 and CDR2 from the germline V gene are SGHVS and FQNEAQ. This CDR3 region has 18 residues. CDR3 nucleotide sequence: TGTGCCAGCAGCCCGGCCGACAGGTTCGAAGGCGCCTACAATGAGCAGTTCTTC. Amino acids: CASSPADRFEGAYNEQFF. Complete variable domain (other parts from reference TRBV7-8 and TRBJ2-1): GAGVSQSPRYKVAKRGQDVALRCDPISGHVSLFWYQQALGQGPEFLTYFQNEAQLDKSGLPSDRFFAERPEGSVSTLKIQRTQQEDSAVYLCASSPADRFEGAYNEQFFGPGTRLTVL.

This rearrangement joins TRBV29-1 to TRBJ1-1; perhaps TRBD1 as D (6 bases). This CDR3 is 14 amino acids long. Trimming cost V 7 bases and J 5 bases, with 20 bases left between them. Germline CDR1 and CDR2: SQVTM and ANQGSEA. CDR3 DNA: TGCAGCGCCCTATTTTCTGGGGGCTGGACTGAAGCTTTCTTT. It is translated as CSALFSGGWTEAFF.

The chain recombines TRBV7-9 with TRBJ2-7; 7 bases map to TRBD2. The germline CDR1 and CDR2 sequences are SEHNR and FQNEAQ (reference sequence). The junction had 9 bases not matched to a gene; V was cut back by 5 bases and J by 5 bases. CDR3 length: 14 residues. CDR3 nucleotides: TGTGCCAGCAGCAGACCTTGGCGGGAGCACGAGCAGTACTTC. This gives the protein CASSRPWREHEQYF. Filled out from reference TRBV7-9 and TRBJ2-7, the complete variable domain reads DTGVSQNPRHKITKRGQNVTFRCDPISEHNRLYWYRQTLGQGPEFLTYFQNEAQLEKSRLLSDRFSAERPKGSFSTLEIQRTEQGDSAMYLCASSRPWREHEQYFGPGTRLTVT.

This clone turned up a few times. The chain employs TRBV29-1 and TRBJ1-1; D unclear. The CDR3 has 14 amino acids. V lost 5 bases and J 0 bases, leaving 13 bases between the germline ends. CDR1 is SQVTM and CDR2 is ANQGSEA in the germline V gene. The CDR3 sequence is CSVSTARMNTEAFF. Here the CDR3 DNA reads TGCAGCGTTTCGACGGCGAGGATGAACACTGAAGCTTTCTTT.

The rearrangement links TRBV5-1 to TRBJ1-2; D might be TRBD1 (5 bases). CDR3 length: 17 amino acids. Germline V lookup: CDR1 SGHRS, CDR2 YFSETQ. V was pared by 3 bases and J by 5 bases, with 23 bases between. CDR3 sequence reads: CASSSVGGGSSGYGYTF. The CDR3 coding sequence is TGCGCCAGCAGCTCGGTGGGTGGAGGGTCCTCAGGGTATGGCTACACCTTC.

CDR3 coding DNA: TGTGCCAGCAGTTACGCGTTAACCTACGAGCAGTACTTC. Its protein product is CASSYALTYEQYF. V usage is TRBV6-5 and J usage is TRBJ2-7, with D unresolved. This CDR3 contains 13 residues. V was cut by 2 bases and J by 2 bases, with 7 bases left in between. CDR1 is MNHEY and CDR2 is SVGAGI in the germline V gene.

This rearrangement joins TRBV2 to TRBJ1-5; D gene uncertain. V lost 0 bases, J lost 5 bases, and 11 bases lay in between. Germline CDR1 SNHLY, CDR2 FYNNEI. This CDR3 comprises 15 residues. CDR3 residues: CASSEALRRYQPQHF. As DNA, the CDR3 is TGTGCCAGCAGTGAAGCGCTTCGGCGGTATCAGCCCCAGCATTTT.